This T cell receptor (beta chain) emerged from a study of shared clonotypes between healthy human individuals. This CDR3 spans 16 amino acids. With 6 bases clipped from V and 0 bases from J, the junction kept 7 bases outside the gene matches. CDR1 is WNHNN and CDR2 is SYGVQD in the germline V gene (reference sequence). Data came from immunoSEQ multiplex PCR; TCRdb stores just in-frame clones and leaves some out. The data hold roughly 1,100,000 clones, with roughly 80% observed a single time. This clonotype originated in a man aged 18-30 years in good health. V and J are TRBV10-1 and TRBJ2-3; TRBD1 matches at 9 bases. Specimen: memory CD4+ T cells sorted from blood. Stated subset: CD45RA-negative fraction. CDR3 loop: CASSAGTGRSTDTQYF. CDR3 bases: TGCGCCAGCAGCGCCGGGACAGGGAGAAGCACAGATACGCAGTATTTT.